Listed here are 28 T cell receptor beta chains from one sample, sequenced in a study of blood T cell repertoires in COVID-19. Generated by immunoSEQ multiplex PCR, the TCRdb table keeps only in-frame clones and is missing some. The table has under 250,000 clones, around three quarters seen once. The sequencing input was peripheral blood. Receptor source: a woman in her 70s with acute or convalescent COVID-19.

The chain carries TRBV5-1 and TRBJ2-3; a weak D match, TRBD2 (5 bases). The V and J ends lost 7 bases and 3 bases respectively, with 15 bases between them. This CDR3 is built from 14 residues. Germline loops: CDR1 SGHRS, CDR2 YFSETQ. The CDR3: CASGSSSGTDTQYF. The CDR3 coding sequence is TGCGCCAGCGGTAGTTCTTCGGGGACAGATACGCAGTATTTT.

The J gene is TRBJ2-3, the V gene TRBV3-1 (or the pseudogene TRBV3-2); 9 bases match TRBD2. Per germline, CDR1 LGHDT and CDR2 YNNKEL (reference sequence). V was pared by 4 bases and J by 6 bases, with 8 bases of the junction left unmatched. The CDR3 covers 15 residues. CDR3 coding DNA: TGTGCCAGCAGCCCCCACTTAGCGGGGGCGGATACGCAGTATTTT. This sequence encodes CASSPHLAGADTQYF.

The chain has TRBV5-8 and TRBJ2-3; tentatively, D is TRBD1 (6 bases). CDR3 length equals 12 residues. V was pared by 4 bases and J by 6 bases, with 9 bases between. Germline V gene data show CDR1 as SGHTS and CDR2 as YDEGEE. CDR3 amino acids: CASSPRGDTQYF. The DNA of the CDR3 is TGTGCCAGCAGCCCAAGGGGGGATACGCAGTATTTT.

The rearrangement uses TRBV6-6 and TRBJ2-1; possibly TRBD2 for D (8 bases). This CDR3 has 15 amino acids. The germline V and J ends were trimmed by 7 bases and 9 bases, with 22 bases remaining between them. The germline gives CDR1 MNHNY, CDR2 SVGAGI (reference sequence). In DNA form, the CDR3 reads TGTGCCAGCACCAGGGGGGCGGGGGGTAACGGTGAGCAGTTCTTC. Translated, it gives CASTRGAGGNGEQFF.

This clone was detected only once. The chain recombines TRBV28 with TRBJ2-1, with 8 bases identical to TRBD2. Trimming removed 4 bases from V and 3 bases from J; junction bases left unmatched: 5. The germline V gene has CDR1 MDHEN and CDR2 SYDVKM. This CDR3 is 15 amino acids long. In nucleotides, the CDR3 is TGTGCCAGCAGTTCAGCGGGGGAGAACTACAATGAGCAGTTCTTC. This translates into CASSSAGENYNEQFF.

The CDR3 sequence is CASSFGGSGANVLTF. The CDR3 bases are TGTGCCAGCAGCTTTGGCGGCTCTGGGGCCAACGTCCTGACTTTC. The chain is built from TRBV5-6 and TRBJ2-6, with D uncertain. V lost 2 bases, J lost 0 bases, and 6 bases lay in between. The CDR3 contains 15 residues. Germline V gives CDR1 SGHDT, CDR2 YYEEEE.

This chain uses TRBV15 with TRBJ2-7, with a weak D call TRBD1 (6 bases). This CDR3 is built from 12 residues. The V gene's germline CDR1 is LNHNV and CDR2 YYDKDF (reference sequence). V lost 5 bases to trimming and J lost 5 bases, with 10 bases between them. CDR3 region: CATSGNRDEQYF. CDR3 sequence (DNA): TGTGCCACCAGCGGTAACAGGGACGAGCAGTACTTC.

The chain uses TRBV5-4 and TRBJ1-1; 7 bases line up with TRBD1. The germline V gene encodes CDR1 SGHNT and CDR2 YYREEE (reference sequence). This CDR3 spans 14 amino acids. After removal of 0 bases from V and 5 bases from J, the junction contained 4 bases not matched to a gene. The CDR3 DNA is TGTGCCAGCAGCTTGGCCCAGGGGGAAACTGAAGCTTTCTTT. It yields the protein CASSLAQGETEAFF.

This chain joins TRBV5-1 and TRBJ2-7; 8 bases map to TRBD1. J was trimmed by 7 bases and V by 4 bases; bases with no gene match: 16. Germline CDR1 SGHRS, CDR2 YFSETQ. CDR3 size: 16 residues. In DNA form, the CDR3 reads TGCGCCAGCAGCCCGACGGAGAGGACAGGGCGAAAAGAGCAGTACTTC. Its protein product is CASSPTERTGRKEQYF.

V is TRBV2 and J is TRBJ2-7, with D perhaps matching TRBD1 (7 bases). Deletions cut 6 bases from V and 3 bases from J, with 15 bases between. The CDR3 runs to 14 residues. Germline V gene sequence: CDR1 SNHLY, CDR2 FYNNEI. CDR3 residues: CASRSGAGGYEQYF. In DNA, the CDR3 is TGTGCCAGCAGGTCGGGGGCAGGGGGCTACGAGCAGTACTTC. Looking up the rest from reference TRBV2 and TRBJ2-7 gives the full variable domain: EPEVTQTPSHQVTQMGQEVILRCVPISNHLYFYWYRQILGQKVEFLVSFYNNEISEKSEIFDDQFSVERPDGSNFTLKIRSTKLEDSAMYFCASRSGAGGYEQYFGPGTRLTVT.

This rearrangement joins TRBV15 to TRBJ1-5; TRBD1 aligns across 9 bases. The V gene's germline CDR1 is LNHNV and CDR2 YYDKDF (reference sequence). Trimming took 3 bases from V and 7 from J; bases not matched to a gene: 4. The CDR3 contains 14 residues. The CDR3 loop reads CATSSRTGEQPQHF. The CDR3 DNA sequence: TGTGCCACCAGCAGCCGGACAGGGGAACAGCCCCAGCATTTT.

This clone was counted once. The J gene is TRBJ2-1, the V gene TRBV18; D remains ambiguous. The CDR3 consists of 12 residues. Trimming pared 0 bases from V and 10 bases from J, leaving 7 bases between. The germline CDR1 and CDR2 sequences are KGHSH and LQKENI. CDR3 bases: TGTGCCAGCTCACCACCGACCGGGGAGCAGTTCTTC. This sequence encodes CASSPPTGEQFF.

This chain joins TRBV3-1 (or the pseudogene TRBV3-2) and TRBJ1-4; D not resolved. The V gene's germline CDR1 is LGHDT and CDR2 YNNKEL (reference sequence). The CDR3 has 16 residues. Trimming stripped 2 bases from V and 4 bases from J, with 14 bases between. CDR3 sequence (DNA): TGTGCCAGCAGCCAAACCGGGGAGATAATTAATGAAAAACTGTTTTTT. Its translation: CASSQTGEIINEKLFF.

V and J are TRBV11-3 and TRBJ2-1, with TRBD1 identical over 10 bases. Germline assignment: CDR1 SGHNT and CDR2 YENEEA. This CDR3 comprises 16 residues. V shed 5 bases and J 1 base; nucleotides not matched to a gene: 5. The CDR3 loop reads CASSRQGQGSYNEQFF. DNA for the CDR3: TGTGCCAGCAGCCGACAGGGACAGGGGTCCTACAATGAGCAGTTCTTC.

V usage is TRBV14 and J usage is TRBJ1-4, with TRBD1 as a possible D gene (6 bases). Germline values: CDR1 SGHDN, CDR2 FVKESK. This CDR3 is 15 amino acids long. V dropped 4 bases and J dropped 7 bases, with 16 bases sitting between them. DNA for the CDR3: TGTGCCAGCAGCCCAATCACAGGGTGGACTGAAAAACTGTTTTTT. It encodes CASSPITGWTEKLFF.

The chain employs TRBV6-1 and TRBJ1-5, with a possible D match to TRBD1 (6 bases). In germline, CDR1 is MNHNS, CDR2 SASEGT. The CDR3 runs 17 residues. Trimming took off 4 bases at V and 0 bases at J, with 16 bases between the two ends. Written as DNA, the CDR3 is TGTGCCAGCAGTGTGGGTTCAGGACAGACTAGCAATCAGCCCCAGCATTTT. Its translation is CASSVGSGQTSNQPQHF.

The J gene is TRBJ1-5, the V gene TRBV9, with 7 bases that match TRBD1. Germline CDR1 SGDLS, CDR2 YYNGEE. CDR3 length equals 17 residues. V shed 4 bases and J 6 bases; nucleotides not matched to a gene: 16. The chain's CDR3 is CASSRGGTAQVSQPQHF. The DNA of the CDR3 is TGTGCCAGCAGCCGAGGAGGGACAGCCCAAGTCAGTCAGCCCCAGCATTTT.

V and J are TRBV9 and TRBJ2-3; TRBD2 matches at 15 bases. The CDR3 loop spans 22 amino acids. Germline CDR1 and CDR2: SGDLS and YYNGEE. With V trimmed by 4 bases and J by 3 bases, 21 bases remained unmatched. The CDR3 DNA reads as TGTGCCAGCAGCCCCCGTAGGGGTCCAGGACTAGCGGGGGGGCGAGTGACAGATACGCAGTATTTT. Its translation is CASSPRRGPGLAGGRVTDTQYF.

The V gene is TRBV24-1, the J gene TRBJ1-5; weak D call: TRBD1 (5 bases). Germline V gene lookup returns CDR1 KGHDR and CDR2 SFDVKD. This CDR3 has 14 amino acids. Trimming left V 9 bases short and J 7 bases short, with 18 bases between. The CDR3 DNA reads TGTGCCACCTCAGACAGTAAGTCTGGCCAGCCCCAGCATTTT. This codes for CATSDSKSGQPQHF.

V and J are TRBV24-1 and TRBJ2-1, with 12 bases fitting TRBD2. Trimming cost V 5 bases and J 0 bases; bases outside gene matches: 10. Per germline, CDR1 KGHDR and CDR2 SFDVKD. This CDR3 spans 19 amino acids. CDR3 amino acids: CATSVGTSGGPSSYNEQFF. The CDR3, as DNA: TGTGCCACCAGTGTCGGAACTAGCGGGGGGCCTAGCTCCTACAATGAGCAGTTCTTC.

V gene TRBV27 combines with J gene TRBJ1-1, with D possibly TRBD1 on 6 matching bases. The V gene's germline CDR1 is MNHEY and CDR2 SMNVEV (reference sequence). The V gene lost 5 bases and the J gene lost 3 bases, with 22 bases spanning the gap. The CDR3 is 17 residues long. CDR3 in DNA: TGTGCCAGCAGTCGCCTTCCTGCCGACAGGAGATACACTGAAGCTTTCTTT. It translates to CASSRLPADRRYTEAFF.

The CDR3: CAWSVGSGFRSYEQYF. CDR3 nucleotide sequence: TGTGCCTGGAGTGTAGGCTCGGGGTTCCGATCCTACGAGCAGTACTTC. V and J are TRBV30 and TRBJ2-7; TRBD2 is a possible D gene (5 bases). The CDR3 totals 16 residues. CDR1 GTSNPN and CDR2 SVGIG come from the germline V gene (reference sequence). Trimming shortened V by 0 bases and J by 1 base, and 16 bases separated the two germline ends.

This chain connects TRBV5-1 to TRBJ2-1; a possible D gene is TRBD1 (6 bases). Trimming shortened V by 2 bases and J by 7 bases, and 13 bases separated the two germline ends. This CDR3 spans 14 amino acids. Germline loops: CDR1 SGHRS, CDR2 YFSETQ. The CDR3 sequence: CASSFGTSGNEQFF. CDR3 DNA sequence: TGCGCCAGCAGCTTCGGGACATCGGGAAATGAGCAGTTCTTC.

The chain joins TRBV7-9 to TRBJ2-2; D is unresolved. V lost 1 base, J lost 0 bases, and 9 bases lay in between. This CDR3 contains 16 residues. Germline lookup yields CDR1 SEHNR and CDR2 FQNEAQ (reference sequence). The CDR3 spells CASSLVPSTNTGELFF. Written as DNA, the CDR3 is TGTGCCAGCAGCTTAGTCCCCAGTACGAACACCGGGGAGCTGTTTTTT. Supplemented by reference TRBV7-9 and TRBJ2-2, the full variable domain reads DTGVSQNPRHKITKRGQNVTFRCDPISEHNRLYWYRQTLGQGPEFLTYFQNEAQLEKSRLLSDRFSAERPKGSFSTLEIQRTEQGDSAMYLCASSLVPSTNTGELFFGEGSRLTVL.

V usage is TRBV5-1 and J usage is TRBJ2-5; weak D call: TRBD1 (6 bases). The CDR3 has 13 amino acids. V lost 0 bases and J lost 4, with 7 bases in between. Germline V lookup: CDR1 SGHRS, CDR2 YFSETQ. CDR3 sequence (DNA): TGCGCCAGCAGCTTGGAGGGGGTAGAGACCCAGTACTTC. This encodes CASSLEGVETQYF.

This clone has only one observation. In DNA form, the CDR3 reads TGTGCCAGCAGCCAAGGGGGTTTTAGACAGCAAGAGACCCAGTACTTC. Amino acid sequence: CASSQGGFRQQETQYF. V gene TRBV3-1 (or the pseudogene TRBV3-2) combines with J gene TRBJ2-5; TRBD1 might be the D (5 bases). Per germline, CDR1 LGHDT and CDR2 YNNKEL (reference sequence). The germline V and J ends were trimmed by 1 base and 2 bases, with 14 bases remaining between them. CDR3 length: 16 residues.

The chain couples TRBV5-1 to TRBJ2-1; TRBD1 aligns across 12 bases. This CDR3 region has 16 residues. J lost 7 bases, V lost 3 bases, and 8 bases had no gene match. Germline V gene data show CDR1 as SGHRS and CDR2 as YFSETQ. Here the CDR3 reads CASSSSGTGGRNEQFF. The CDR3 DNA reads TGCGCCAGCAGCTCGTCCGGGACAGGGGGCCGGAATGAGCAGTTCTTC.

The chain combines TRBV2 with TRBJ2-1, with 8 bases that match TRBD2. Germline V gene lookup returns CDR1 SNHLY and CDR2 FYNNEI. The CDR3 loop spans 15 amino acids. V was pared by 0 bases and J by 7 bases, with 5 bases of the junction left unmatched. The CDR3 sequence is CASSEAFGGANEQFF. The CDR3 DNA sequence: TGTGCCAGCAGTGAAGCTTTCGGGGGGGCAAATGAGCAGTTCTTC.